This T cell receptor (beta chain) emerged from a study of shared clonotypes between healthy human individuals. General observations from the study: Relative to their counterparts shared across all four donors, non-shared clonotypes exhibited diminished generation probabilities.

Here immunoSEQ multiplex PCR was the method, and the copy in TCRdb shows in-frame clones only, minus some. Among more than 550,000 clones, 90% were seen once, and the ten largest hold less than 40%. This CDR3 has 12 residues. V lost 10 bases to trimming and J lost 2 bases, with 12 bases between them. CDR1 is ENHRY and CDR2 is SYGVKD in the germline V gene. Regarding this clone: What it binds is not known.

The chain has TRBV10-3 and TRBJ2-7; perhaps TRBD2 as D (5 bases). Sequencing was performed on memory CD8+ T cells from PBMCs. As for subset: CD45RO+ cells pooled with CCR7-negative TemRA cells. The TCR was taken from a man aged 18 to 29 in good health. Some clones in this sample may be carry-over from other donors' samples. The DNA for the CDR3 is TGTGCCACCCAAGCGGACCCCTACGAGCAGTACTTC. Translation gives CATQADPYEQYF.